This TCR beta chain was observed in a study of siplizumab effects on memory and regulatory T cells. This CDR3 spans 13 amino acids. With 7 bases removed from V and 1 base from J, the gap between germline ends came to 10 bases. CDR1 and CDR2 (germline): MGHDK, SYGVNS. Assays were performed on some 9.2 x 10^4 TCR templates per sample. The assay was immunoSEQ multiplex PCR, and TCRdb's table has in-frame clones only and misses some. The sample gives more than 85,000 clones, roughly 91% of which show up once; about 0.32% is in the top ten. This clone was seen only once. Sequenced input: CD4+ T cells sorted from blood. The chain employs TRBV25-1 and TRBJ1-1, with a weak D call TRBD1 (6 bases). This clonotype was obtained from a human donor in good health. CDR3: CASTTDRNTEAFF. The CDR3 coding sequence is TGTGCCAGCACCACGGACAGGAACACTGAAGCTTTCTTT.